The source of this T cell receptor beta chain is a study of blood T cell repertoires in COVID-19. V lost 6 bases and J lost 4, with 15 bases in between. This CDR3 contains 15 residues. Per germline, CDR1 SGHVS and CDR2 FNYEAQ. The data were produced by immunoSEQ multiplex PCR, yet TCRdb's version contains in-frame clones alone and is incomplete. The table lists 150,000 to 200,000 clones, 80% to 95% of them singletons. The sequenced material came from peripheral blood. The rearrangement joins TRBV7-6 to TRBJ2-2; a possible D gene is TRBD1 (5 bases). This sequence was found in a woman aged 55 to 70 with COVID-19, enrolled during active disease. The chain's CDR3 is CASRSTGQITGELFF. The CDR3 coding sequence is TGTGCCAGCAGAAGCACCGGACAAATCACCGGGGAGCTGTTTTTT.